Given below is one T cell receptor beta chain in context. The CDR3 runs 13 residues. Losses at the gene ends were 1 base for V and 8 bases for J; bases not matched to a gene: 2. Germline values: CDR1 MGHRA, CDR2 YSYEKL. This entry is derived from a study of blood T cells in healthy people across ages. Primed by a sample-barcoded 5' primer and a J-beta primer mix, a second PCR proceeded for 7 to 11 cycles. One entry per CDR3 protein, called by TCRdb with MiXCR from the 5' RACE reads. The sample includes under 800,000 distinct CDR3 sequences, approximately 39% of them seen just once. The TCR was taken from a woman aged 55-70 years in good health. J is TRBJ2-1 and V is TRBV4-1; 7 bases align to TRBD2. The sample taken for sequencing was blood. CDR3 sequence (DNA): TGCGCCAGCAGCCAAGGAGGGAGGGATGAGCAGTTCTTC. It encodes CASSQGGRDEQFF.